This record concerns one T cell receptor (beta chain) sequence. There are many counts of this clonotype. The antigen this receptor binds is unknown. Base qualities are not provided; no much larger clone lies one nucleotide away. The library was obtained by 5' RACE. The sample was run on a NextSeq 500. The TCR library protocol attached a unique molecular identifier to each TCR cDNA molecule to allow correction of PCR and sequencing errors. The original methods were these. Decombinator tools were used for TCR identification, UMI-based error correction and CDR3 extraction. Expanded TCRs were defined as those above a frequency of 2 per 1,000, corresponding to the top 1% of the tumor frequency distribution. Renyi diversity was computed with the R vegan package after each repertoire had been subsampled 100 times to 5,000 TCRs. To build CDR3 similarity networks, amino acid triplet string-kernel similarity was used, and CDR3s were connected when their pairwise similarity was above 0.82. TCRdb reprocessed the public reads (quality trimming at Q25 with fastp, clone calling with MiXCR) and kept in-frame beta chains. Merged by CDR3 protein, the rows form single entries marked with the most common genes and DNA. The authors' filters were not applied to this entry. A total of fewer than 25,000 distinct CDR3 sequences appear in this sample, almost 10% of them only once. Together, the top ten hold about 22% of the sample.

The sample originates from a study of spatial heterogeneity in lung cancer (dated by TCRdb to between 2019 and 2020). With respect to the entire study: Samples were obtained from approximately 70 patients with early-stage, untreated non-small cell lung cancer from the lung TRACERx cohort. Both alpha and beta chains were TCR-sequenced in samples taken at surgery, namely 220 tumor regions, fewer than 80 matched nontumor lung samples and 55 to 60 PBMC samples. In the raw uncorrected reads, each unique combination of TCR and UMI appeared on average more than ten times. TCR alpha and beta repertoires were quantitatively compared across multiple tumor regions, matched nontumor lung and blood in non-small cell lung cancer. The study linked features of the TCR repertoire to counts of nonsynonymous mutations, which were determined by whole-exome sequencing of tumor tissue. Follow-up PBMC samples were sequenced whenever available, with a median time to follow-up of around two years after resection. More beta-chain than alpha-chain transcripts were consistently detected, likely reflecting higher beta-chain transcript abundance.

This specimen's time point label, interpreted: blood at routine non-recurrence follow-up after resection. For TCR sequencing, whole RNA was extracted from tumor and nontumor lung tissue, or from cryopreserved PBMC samples, and no cell sorting was done. Patients were selected for TCR sequencing only if sufficient RNA was available from at least two tumor regions. What the study reported, not specific to this receptor: Ubiquitous expanded tumor TCRs were detected in blood more often at tumor resection than at routine follow-up. Confirming at a functional level the hypothesis that regional TCRs recognize regional mutations was considered to require additional single-cell paired TCR alpha and beta sequencing. Only roughly 15 patients were included in the comparisons of baseline and follow-up blood repertoires.

The receptor was isolated from a male donor with early-stage non-small cell lung cancer. The material was PBMCs, obtained at follow-up.

This receptor has the CDR3 CASSSEFRYGELFF. The sequence in DNA is TGTGCCAGCAGTTCGGAATTCCGCTACGGGGAGCTGTTTTTT. This chain is built from TRBV7-2 and TRBJ2-2; the D gene cannot be named for sure. The germline ends are 15 bases apart after V is trimmed by 6 bases and J by 7 bases. Its CDR3 holds 14 amino acids, cysteine through phenylalanine. The sequence is cut down to CDR3 DNA, 42 bases in frame from base 1. From the germline V gene, CDR1 is SGHTA and CDR2 is FQGNSA. Beyond the CDR3, the reference TRBV7-2 and TRBJ2-2 genes provide the residues; the full variable domain reads: GAGVSQSPSNKVTEKGKDVELRCDPISGHTALYWYRQSLGQGLEFLIYFQGNSAPDKSGLPSDRFSAERTGGSVSTLTIQRTQQEDSAVYLCASSSEFRYGELFFGEGSRLTVL.